Listed below are T cell receptor beta chains from one sample, sequenced in a study of beta chain features in type 1 diabetes. The assay was immunoSEQ multiplex PCR, and TCRdb's table has in-frame clones only and misses some. The sample lists about 140,000 clones; about 7.1% were seen once. The sample was central memory CD4+ T cells from blood. All receptors derive from a woman aged 25 to 45 in good health. The CDR3 runs from the conserved cysteine through the conserved F or W. Fields, in order: clone size, D gene, V gene, J gene, CDR3 protein, CDR3 DNA. The D gene is left open where the match is weak. Some rows have no size entry. The others give once, few or many, or a class for an expanded clone.

NA	TRBD1	TRBV6-4	TRBJ2-1	CASKPQDRGVGEQFF	TGTGCCAGCAAGCCCCAGGACAGGGGTGTCGGTGAGCAGTTCTTC
few	NA	TRBV27	TRBJ2-3	CASSFVRGSDTQYF	TGTGCCAGCAGTTTTGTCAGGGGCTCAGATACGCAGTATTTT
many	NA	TRBV14	TRBJ1-2	CASSQVGSNYGYTF	TGTGCCAGCAGCCAAGTGGGCAGTAACTATGGCTACACCTTC
NA	TRBD1	TRBV2	TRBJ1-1	CASRDPGQGAKFAFF	TGTGCCAGCAGAGACCCGGGACAGGGGGCTAAGTTTGCTTTCTTT
NA	TRBD2	TRBV30	TRBJ2-3	CAWMLAGDFAVTDTQYF	TGTGCCTGGATGTTAGCGGGAGATTTTGCTGTGACAGATACGCAGTATTTT
NA	NA	TRBV28	TRBJ1-2	CASSPVSGMKDGYTF	TGTGCCAGCAGTCCCGTCTCAGGGATGAAGGATGGCTACACCTTC
once	NA	TRBV18	TRBJ1-1	CASSPRQGRTEAFF	TGTGCCAGCTCACCACGGCAGGGTCGAACTGAAGCTTTCTTT
many	TRBD2	TRBV4-3	TRBJ2-1	CASSPTPGREDNEQFF	TGCGCCAGCAGCCCAACCCCAGGGCGGGAGGACAATGAGCAGTTCTTC
NA	TRBD1	TRBV9	TRBJ2-6	CASSATGTGISGANVLTF	TGTGCCAGCAGCGCTACCGGGACAGGGATCTCTGGGGCCAACGTCCTGACTTTC
NA	NA	TRBV5-1	TRBJ1-1	CASSPQTENTEAFF	TGCGCCAGCAGCCCGCAGACAGAGAACACTGAAGCTTTCTTT
NA	TRBD2	TRBV7-2	TRBJ2-4	CASSLDGRGKNIQYF	TGTGCCAGCAGCTTGGACGGGAGGGGCAAAAACATTCAGTACTTC
NA	NA	TRBV7-3	TRBJ2-5	CASSLRHQETQYF	TGTGCCAGCAGCTTAAGGCACCAAGAGACCCAGTACTTC
few	NA	TRBV9	TRBJ1-1	CASSVGSARLNTEAFF	TGTGCCAGCAGCGTAGGGTCCGCGAGGTTGAACACTGAAGCTTTCTTT
few	NA	TRBV7-2	TRBJ1-5	CASSSNRVSNQPQHF	TGTGCCAGCAGCTCCAACAGGGTTAGCAATCAGCCCCAGCATTTT
NA	NA	TRBV2	TRBJ1-1	CASTGGGSNTEAFF	TGTGCCAGCACCGGGGGGGGTTCTAACACTGAAGCTTTCTTT
few	NA	TRBV27	TRBJ2-1	CASSSGSSYNEQFF	TGTGCCAGCAGTTCCGGGAGCTCCTACAATGAGCAGTTCTTC
NA	TRBD1	TRBV19	TRBJ2-6	CATGGSYVSGANVLTF	TGTGCCACAGGGGGTTCTTACGTCTCTGGGGCCAACGTCCTGACTTTC